These T cell receptor beta chains were read from a single sample in a study of monozygotic twins with inflammatory bowel disease. Using the 5' RACE reads, TCRdb records one entry per CDR3 protein without DNA. The sample has about 300,000 distinct CDR3 sequences. Sequenced input: blood. The receptors shown here come from a human donor with ulcerative colitis or Crohn's disease, or a healthy co-twin of an affected twin (not recorded which). CDR3s include the opening cysteine and the closing phenylalanine or tryptophan.

TRBJ2-2 TRBV14 CASSQVPTTNTGELFF
TRBJ2-1 TRBV7-9 CASSGLAGEQNEQFF
TRBJ1-2 TRBV7-9 CASSLVLLGTGYTF
TRBJ2-5 TRBV6-5 CASSYVPPGQETQYF
TRBJ1-1 TRBV7-3 CASSFVWGGEAFF
TRBJ2-5 TRBV9 CASSDREIGTQYF
TRBJ2-3 TRBV4-3 CASSQFQGATDTQYF
TRBJ1-2 TRBV20-1 CSASWTQGGGYTF
TRBJ2-7 TRBV12-3/TRBV12-4 CASSLPSTLVGEQYF
TRBJ2-7 TRBV5-1 CASSLGGRPEQYF
TRBJ2-1 TRBV4-3 CASSQVRFNEQFF
TRBJ1-3 TRBV18 CASATSEVRSGNTIYF
TRBJ2-7 TRBV20-1 CSAGGRGDSYEQYF
TRBJ1-5 TRBV19 CASSIFLSDNQPQHF
TRBJ2-4 TRBV7-8 CASSWHRWGELAKNIQYF
TRBJ2-5 TRBV28 CASSLGGTGETQYF
TRBJ1-3 TRBV7-9 CASSSPSGKDGNTIYF
TRBJ2-1 TRBV12-3/TRBV12-4 CASGIAGRGGNEQFF
TRBJ2-3 TRBV27 CASSHEGRGTDTQYF
TRBJ1-1 TRBV9 CASSVEGYMGTEAFF
TRBJ2-1 TRBV28 CASRISSGGAGNEQFF
TRBJ2-7 TRBV2 CARKGLEMTYEQYF
TRBJ2-7 TRBV23-1 CASSTHGLGSYEQYF
TRBJ2-1 TRBV12-3/TRBV12-4 CASSLGRSLNEQFF
TRBJ2-3 TRBV28 CASSPHIDLQYF
TRBJ2-4 TRBV28 CASSPPSQGRDIQYF
TRBJ1-5 TRBV2 CASRQGTGYRQPQHF